Presented here are 29 T cell receptor beta chains from one specimen sequenced in a study of cytomegalovirus exposure and HLA in healthy donors. Amplification used 60 Vbeta primers and 13 Jbeta primers. Here immunoSEQ multiplex PCR was the method, and the copy in TCRdb shows in-frame clones only, minus some. The profile shows about 130,000 clones, 79% of them singletons. Specimen: PBMCs. Receptors were obtained from a man between 40 and 49 years old in good health and CMV-seropositive.

This clone came up once. Other nucleotide sequences from this sample produce the same CDR3. The J gene is TRBJ1-5, the V gene TRBV30; D not resolved. The germline CDR1 and CDR2 sequences are GTSNPN and SVGIG (reference sequence). The V and J ends lost 0 bases and 5 bases respectively, with 8 bases between them. This CDR3 spans 13 amino acids. This CDR3 is CAWSVRGDQPQHF. The CDR3 bases are TGTGCCTGGAGTGTTCGGGGTGATCAGCCCCAGCATTTT.

The chain has TRBV7-9 and TRBJ1-5, with D hard to call. This CDR3 region has 13 residues. Per the germline V gene, CDR1 is SEHNR and CDR2 is FQNEAQ (reference sequence). CDR3 protein: CSSGGNSNQPQHF. The CDR3 nucleotides read TGTTCCTCAGGAGGGAACAGCAATCAGCCCCAGCATTTT.

The genes are TRBV12-5 and TRBJ2-2; D ambiguous. V gave up 0 bases and J gave up 1 base, with 12 bases separating them. The CDR3 contains 17 residues. The V gene's germline CDR1 is LGHNT and CDR2 FRNRAP. CDR3 in DNA: TGTGCTAGTGGTTTGGTAGTGGTGGTTAGGAACACCGGGGAGCTGTTTTTT. Translated: CASGLVVVVRNTGELFF.

The V gene is TRBV28, the J gene TRBJ1-6; D remains unclear. V was clipped by 6 bases and J by 5 bases, with 11 bases between them. The CDR3 runs to 14 residues. Germline loops: CDR1 MDHEN, CDR2 SYDVKM. The CDR3 is CASSRDSDNSPLHF. The CDR3 nucleotides read TGTGCCAGCAGCCGCGATAGTGATAATTCACCCCTCCACTTT.

This chain uses TRBV5-4 with TRBJ1-3; 8 bases line up with TRBD1. V gave up 1 base and J gave up 8 bases; unmatched junction bases: 5. The CDR3 consists of 14 residues. The germline CDR1 and CDR2 sequences are SGHNT and YYREEE (reference sequence). The DNA of the CDR3 is TGTGCCAGCAGCTTGCAGGGGGCGGGGGACACCATATATTTT. Amino acids: CASSLQGAGDTIYF.

This clone was seen more than once but under ten times. The V call is TRBV9, the J call TRBJ1-3, with D perhaps matching TRBD1 (5 bases). Trimming stripped 2 bases from V and 1 base from J, with 7 bases between. CDR1 SGDLS and CDR2 YYNGEE come from the germline V gene. The CDR3 loop spans 14 amino acids. CDR3 nucleotides: TGTGCCAGCAGCGTGCAGGGTTCTGGAAACACCATATATTTT. Its protein is CASSVQGSGNTIYF.

This chain uses TRBV15 with TRBJ2-3; TRBD2 might be the D (5 bases). Germline-derived CDR1 and CDR2 are LNHNV and YYDKDF (reference sequence). The V end lost 1 base, the J end lost 4 bases, and 9 bases lay between the germline ends. CDR3 length: 14 amino acids. CDR3 in amino acids: CATSRVLGADTQYF. The CDR3 nucleotides read TGTGCCACCAGCAGAGTGTTGGGAGCAGATACGCAGTATTTT.

V is TRBV11-2 and J is TRBJ2-5; 8 bases align to TRBD1. This CDR3 region has 13 residues. V shed 4 bases, J shed 5 bases, and the junction held 3 bases outside the gene matches. Germline-derived CDR1 and CDR2 are SGHAT and FQNNGV. The CDR3 nucleotides are TGTGCCAGCAGCTCAGGGGGCGGGGAGACCCAGTACTTC. Translating gives CASSSGGGETQYF.

The rearrangement uses TRBV29-1 and TRBJ2-7; no clear D gene. Trimming stripped 3 bases from V and 0 bases from J, with 18 bases between. Germline values: CDR1 SQVTM, CDR2 ANQGSEA. This CDR3 contains 16 residues. CDR3 sequence (DNA): TGCAGCGTTGAGCACCTGCGGTACGGTTCCTCCTACGAGCAGTACTTC. Residues: CSVEHLRYGSSYEQYF.

This sequence joins TRBV4-2 and TRBJ1-5; 10 positions agree with TRBD1. V was pared by 4 bases and J by 6 bases, with 3 bases of the junction left unmatched. Looked up from germline, CDR1 is LGHNA and CDR2 is YNFKEQ. The CDR3 has 14 residues. The DNA of the CDR3 is TGTGCCAGCAGCCTCGGGACAGGGGTTCAGCCCCAGCATTTT. It encodes CASSLGTGVQPQHF.

Note on this clone: The junction departs from germline at one end; a sequencing error may be responsible. The chain recombines TRBV6-1 with TRBJ1-6; 8 bases are shared with TRBD1. Germline V gives CDR1 MNHNS, CDR2 SASEGT. The CDR3 is made up of 14 amino acids. CDR3 in DNA: TGTGCCAGCATGATAGGGCAGGGGGCTCAACCCCCCCACTTT. Translation gives CASMIGQGAQPPHF.

The J gene is TRBJ2-6, the V gene TRBV7-9, with a weak D call TRBD2 (7 bases). Trimming removed 5 bases from V and 4 bases from J, with 15 bases in between. The CDR3 totals 16 residues. Germline-derived CDR1 and CDR2 are SEHNR and FQNEAQ (reference sequence). CDR3 sequence (DNA): TGTGCCAGCAGCCGAGGGGGGGCAAGCGGGGCCAACGTCCTGACTTTC. Translation gives CASSRGGASGANVLTF.

The rearrangement joins TRBV10-1 to TRBJ2-5, with TRBD2 matching 11 bases. Germline CDR1 reads WNHNN; CDR2 reads SYGVQD (reference sequence). This CDR3 contains 16 residues. Germline trimming cut 2 bases from V and 2 bases from J; bases unmatched to any gene: 4. CDR3 protein: CASSEISGRGQETQYF. The CDR3 bases are TGCGCCAGCAGTGAGATTAGCGGGAGGGGGCAAGAGACCCAGTACTTC.

Points on this clone: An end of the junction differs from the germline gene, which may be a read error. Other nucleotide sequences from this sample produce the same CDR3. CDR3 bases: TGTGCCAGCAGCTTATCAGGTCCGAACACTGAAGCCTTCTTT. Residues: CASSLSGPNTEAFF. V and J are TRBV7-9 and TRBJ1-1, with unresolved D. The CDR3 is 14 amino acids. Germline V gives CDR1 SEHNR, CDR2 FQNEAQ (reference sequence).

This sequence joins TRBV19 and TRBJ2-5; 8 bases map to TRBD2. Germline CDR1 is LNHDA and CDR2 is SQIVND (reference sequence). V was clipped by 3 bases and J by 6 bases; unmatched bases: 9. The CDR3 is made up of 15 amino acids. Here the CDR3 reads CASSIAVAGKQTQYF. The DNA of the CDR3 is TGTGCCAGTAGTATCGCAGTAGCGGGAAAACAGACCCAGTACTTC.

This clone was observed once. The chain links TRBV28 to TRBJ1-2; no firm D call. With 5 bases removed from V and 0 bases from J, the gap between germline ends came to 7 bases. This CDR3 has 13 amino acids. Germline assignment: CDR1 MDHEN and CDR2 SYDVKM. The CDR3 protein is CASSIVANYGYTF. CDR3 sequence (DNA): TGTGCCAGCAGTATTGTAGCTAACTATGGCTACACCTTC.

The chain combines TRBV5-6 with TRBJ2-7; weak D call: TRBD2 (6 bases). Looked up from germline, CDR1 is SGHDT and CDR2 is YYEEEE. V lost 6 bases, J lost 4 bases, and 17 bases lay in between. The CDR3 is 14 residues long. The DNA for the CDR3 is TGTGCCAGCACCCGGGTGGGGGAGGATTACGAGCAGTACTTC. Translated: CASTRVGEDYEQYF.

V and J are TRBV9 and TRBJ2-2, with D perhaps matching TRBD1 (6 bases). The CDR3 totals 15 residues. Germline assignment: CDR1 SGDLS and CDR2 YYNGEE. The V gene lost 4 bases and the J gene lost 3 bases, with 13 bases spanning the gap. The chain's CDR3 is CASSPQGTHTGELFF. The CDR3 DNA reads as TGTGCCAGCAGCCCCCAGGGGACACACACCGGGGAGCTGTTTTTT.

A remark on this clone: At one boundary the junction diverges from the germline segment, which might be a read error. V gene TRBV7-9 combines with J gene TRBJ1-5, with D tentatively TRBD1 (6 bases). The CDR3 has 15 amino acids. Germline V CDR1 and CDR2: SEHNR, FQNEAQ (reference sequence). CDR3 loop: CSSSPRAGGNQPQHF. The CDR3 DNA reads TGTTCCAGCAGCCCCAGGGCAGGGGGCAATCAGCCCCAGCATTTT.

This clone was detected only a few times. The rearrangement uses TRBV7-9 and TRBJ2-1; D is possibly TRBD2 (5 bases). The CDR3 length is 15 residues. CDR1 is SEHNR, CDR2 FQNEAQ, per germline (reference sequence). Trimming removed 4 bases from V and 8 bases from J, with 18 bases in between. The CDR3 protein is CASSSFGSEGDEQFF. The CDR3 nucleotides are TGTGCCAGCAGCTCCTTCGGGTCCGAGGGTGATGAGCAGTTCTTC.

The rearrangement uses TRBV28 and TRBJ2-1, with TRBD2 identical over 7 bases. The CDR3 spans 15 residues. Germline V lookup: CDR1 MDHEN, CDR2 SYDVKM. Losses at the gene ends were 1 base for V and 9 bases for J; bases not matched to a gene: 9. The DNA of the CDR3 is TGTGCCAGCAGTTTATACCCATTGCGGGAGAGTGAGCAGTTCTTC. The encoded protein is CASSLYPLRESEQFF.

The chain has TRBV15 and TRBJ1-1; tentatively, D is TRBD1 (6 bases). V shed 5 bases and J shed 7 bases, with 11 bases lying between them. Germline CDR1 is LNHNV and CDR2 is YYDKDF (reference sequence). The CDR3 runs to 12 residues. This chain's CDR3 is CATSRDIFEAFF. Written as DNA, the CDR3 is TGTGCCACCAGCCGGGACATTTTTGAAGCTTTCTTT.

This rearrangement joins TRBV6-1 to TRBJ2-7; 9 nucleotides align to TRBD1. The CDR3 covers 17 residues. V lost 2 bases and J lost 4; bases outside the gene matches: 12. Germline V lookup: CDR1 MNHNS, CDR2 SASEGT. The CDR3 sequence is CASSERWTGEAQYEQYF. The CDR3 DNA reads as TGTGCCAGCAGTGAACGCTGGACAGGGGAGGCGCAGTACGAGCAGTACTTC.

The chain employs TRBV14 and TRBJ2-4; TRBD2 agrees at 10 bases. The CDR3 runs to 16 residues. The germline gives CDR1 SGHDN, CDR2 FVKESK. The V gene end was trimmed by 1 base and the J gene end by 9 bases; junction bases not matched to a gene: 9. The CDR3 nucleotides are TGTGCCAGCAGCCAAGTTCTAGCGGGAGCTGGAAGCATTCAGTACTTC. Its protein is CASSQVLAGAGSIQYF.

This clone appeared a few times. This rearrangement joins TRBV18 to TRBJ2-7; 8 nucleotides match TRBD1. The CDR3 runs 15 residues. The ends lost 0 bases at V and 3 bases at J; junction bases unmatched: 4. CDR1 and CDR2 from the germline V gene are KGHSH and LQKENI. The CDR3 DNA reads TGTGCCAGCTCACCACCCCCGGACAGGGACTACGAGCAGTACTTC. Its protein product is CASSPPPDRDYEQYF.

The J gene is TRBJ1-2, the V gene TRBV15; D gene ambiguous. V was cut by 0 bases and J by 8 bases, with 13 bases left in between. CDR3 length equals 14 residues. CDR1 is LNHNV, CDR2 YYDKDF, per germline (reference sequence). CDR3: CATSRDWSSGGYTF. CDR3 in DNA: TGTGCCACCAGCAGAGATTGGTCTAGCGGGGGCTACACCTTC. The whole variable domain, remainder taken from reference TRBV15 and TRBJ1-2, is DAMVIQNPRYQVTQFGKPVTLSCSQTLNHNVMYWYQQKSSQAPKLLFHYYDKDFNNEADTPDNFQSRRPNTSFCFLDIRSPGLGDTAMYLCATSRDWSSGGYTFGSGTRLTVV.

The chain employs TRBV15 and TRBJ2-7; D is unclear. The germline CDR1 and CDR2 sequences are LNHNV and YYDKDF (reference sequence). The V and J ends lost 1 base and 3 bases respectively, with 7 bases between them. This CDR3 contains 13 residues. Here the CDR3 reads CATSRVARYEQYF. The CDR3 coding sequence is TGTGCCACCAGCAGAGTGGCACGCTACGAGCAGTACTTC.

CDR3 amino acids: CASSGTANTEAFF. CDR3 sequence (DNA): TGTGCCAGCAGCGGGACAGCGAACACTGAAGCTTTCTTT. The chain combines TRBV28 with TRBJ1-1; 7 nucleotides line up with TRBD1. The CDR3 is 13 residues long. Per germline, CDR1 MDHEN and CDR2 SYDVKM. With V trimmed by 6 bases and J by 1 base, 2 bases remained unmatched.

This chain links TRBV18 with TRBJ2-7, with 8 bases fitting TRBD1. Losses at the gene ends were 8 bases for V and 3 bases for J; bases not matched to a gene: 6. The CDR3 runs to 13 residues. The V gene's germline CDR1 is KGHSH and CDR2 LQKENI. CDR3 protein: CASEAGQGYEQYF. The CDR3 region has the DNA TGTGCCAGCGAAGCAGGACAGGGCTACGAGCAGTACTTC.